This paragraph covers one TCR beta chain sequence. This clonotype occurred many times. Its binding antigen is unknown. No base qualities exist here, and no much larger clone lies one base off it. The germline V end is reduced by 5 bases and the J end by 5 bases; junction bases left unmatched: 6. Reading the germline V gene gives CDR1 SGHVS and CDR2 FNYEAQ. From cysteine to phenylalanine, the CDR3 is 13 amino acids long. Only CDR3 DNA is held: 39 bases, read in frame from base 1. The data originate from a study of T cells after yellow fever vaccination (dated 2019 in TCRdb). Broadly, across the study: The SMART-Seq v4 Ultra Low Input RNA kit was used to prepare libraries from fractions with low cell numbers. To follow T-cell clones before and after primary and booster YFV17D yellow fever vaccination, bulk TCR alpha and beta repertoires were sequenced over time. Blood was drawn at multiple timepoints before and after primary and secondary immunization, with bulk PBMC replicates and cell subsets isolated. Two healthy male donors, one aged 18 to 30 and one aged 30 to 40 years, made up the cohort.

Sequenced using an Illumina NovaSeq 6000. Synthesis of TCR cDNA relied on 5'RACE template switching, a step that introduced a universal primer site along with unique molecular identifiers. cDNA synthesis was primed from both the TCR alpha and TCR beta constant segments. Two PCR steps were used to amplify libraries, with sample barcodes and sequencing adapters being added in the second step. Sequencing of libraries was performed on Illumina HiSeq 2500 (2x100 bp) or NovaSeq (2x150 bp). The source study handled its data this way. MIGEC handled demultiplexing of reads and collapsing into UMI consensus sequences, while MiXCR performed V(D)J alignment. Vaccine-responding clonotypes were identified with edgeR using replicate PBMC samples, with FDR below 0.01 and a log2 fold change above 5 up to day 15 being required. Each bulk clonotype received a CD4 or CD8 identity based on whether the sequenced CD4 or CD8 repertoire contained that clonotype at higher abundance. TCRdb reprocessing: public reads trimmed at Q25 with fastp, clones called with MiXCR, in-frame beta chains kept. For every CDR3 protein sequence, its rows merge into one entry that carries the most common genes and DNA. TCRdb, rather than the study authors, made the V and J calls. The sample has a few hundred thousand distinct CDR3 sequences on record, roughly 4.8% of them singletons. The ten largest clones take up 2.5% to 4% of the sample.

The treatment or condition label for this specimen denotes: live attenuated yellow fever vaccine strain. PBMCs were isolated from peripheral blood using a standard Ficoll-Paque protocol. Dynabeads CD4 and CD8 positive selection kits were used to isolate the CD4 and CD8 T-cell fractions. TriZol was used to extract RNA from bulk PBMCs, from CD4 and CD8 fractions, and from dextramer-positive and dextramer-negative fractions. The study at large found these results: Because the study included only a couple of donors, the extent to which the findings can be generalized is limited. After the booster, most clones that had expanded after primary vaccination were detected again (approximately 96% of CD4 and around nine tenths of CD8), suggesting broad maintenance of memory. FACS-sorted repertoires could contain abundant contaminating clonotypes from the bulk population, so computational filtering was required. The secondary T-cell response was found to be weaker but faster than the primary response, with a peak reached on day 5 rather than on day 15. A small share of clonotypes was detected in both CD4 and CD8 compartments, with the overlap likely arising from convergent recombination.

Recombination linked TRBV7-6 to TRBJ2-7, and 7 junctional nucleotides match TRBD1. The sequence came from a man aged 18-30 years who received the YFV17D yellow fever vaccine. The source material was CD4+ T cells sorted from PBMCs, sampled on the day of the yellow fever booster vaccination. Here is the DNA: TGTGCCAGCAGCATCCGGGACAGCGACGAGCAGTACTTC. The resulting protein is CASSIRDSDEQYF.